This TCR beta chain was documented in a study of T cells in Graves' hyperthyroidism and ophthalmopathy (dated by TCRdb to the late 2010s). Context from the whole study: Peripheral blood was sampled at the time of initial diagnosis, prior to any treatment. The 75 to 100 discovery patients were divided at random into training and test sets in a 7:3 ratio. After blood sampling, hyperthyroidism patients were treated with methimazole at a starting dose of 30 mg daily, and ophthalmopathy patients were treated with high-dose intravenous methylprednisolone. In addition, the study compared T-cell repertoires in thyroid tissue and in blood from five to seven Graves' hyperthyroidism patients. The paper describes TCR Vbeta CDR3 sequencing of more than 120 peripheral blood samples, made up of roughly 40 ophthalmopathy patients, approximately 76 hyperthyroidism patients and 17 progressor patients. A discovery cohort of roughly 100 patients, about 40 with Graves' ophthalmopathy and over 55 with stable Graves' hyperthyroidism, was used to find distinguishing TCR V-J signatures. Prospective prediction of ophthalmopathy was tested in an independent validation cohort consisting of 18 hyperthyroidism patients and some 15 patients who later progressed to ophthalmopathy. Results the study describes overall, beyond this receptor: In validation, the model predicted progression to ophthalmopathy a median of approximately 6.3 months before onset, with over 55% sensitivity and roughly 73% specificity. Blood samples also contained most of the expanded thyroid clonotypes (frequency above 0.001), which suggests that blood repertoires may reflect thyroid immune responses. Sample size was not statistically predetermined, and blinding of investigators to group allocation was not performed. A model built on a 13 V-J signature distinguished ophthalmopathy from stable hyperthyroidism, reaching approximately 89% sensitivity and around 81% specificity in cross-validation and 80%/75% in testing.

In this sample, this clonotype turned up many times. Its antigen is still unknown. No quality values exist for individual bases; no much larger clone is one base distant. Taken from the germline V gene, the CDR1 and CDR2 loops are SGHDN and FVKESK. The CDR3 measures 14 amino acids from cysteine to phenylalanine. Solely the CDR3 DNA is kept, with 42 bases framed from the first base. Trimming leaves V shorter by 3 bases and J shorter by 3 bases, with the junction holding 3 bases beyond the gene matches. Stable Graves' hyperthyroidism was defined as the absence of progression to ophthalmopathy over 18 months of follow-up. The hyperthyroidism patients were between 18 and 65 years old and newly diagnosed, with a disease duration of less than 2 months. Patients with uncontrolled infections, other autoimmune diseases, pregnancy or lactation were excluded. Diagnoses were based on clinical symptoms, serum thyroxine and TRAb, thyroid ultrasound and orbital computed tomography. PBMCs were separated from roughly 10 ml of fresh peripheral blood using Ficoll-Paque density gradient centrifugation. Total RNA was extracted with Trizol reagent, and quality was checked on an Agilent 2100 Bioanalyzer.

TCR beta CDR3 regions were amplified from RNA transcripts. A first-round RT-PCR of the TCR CDR3 used the HTBI primer set with the Qiagen OneStep RT-PCR kit. Libraries were constructed in a second round of multiplex PCR, after which size selection and purification were carried out. Sequencing of the libraries was done on an Illumina HiSeq2000 using paired-end 100 bp reads. The authors processed their data as follows. SOAPnuke was used to process the raw data, removing reads that contained adapters or uncalled bases, had a mean Phred below 15, or lacked an exact match to the constant primer or identifier. COPE v1.2.5 was used to merge high-quality paired reads, and clonotypes were defined as unique nucleotide sequences. MiTCR v1.1 was used to align the clonotypes against IMGT TRBV, TRBD and TRBJ reference segments. The analysis was restricted to V-J combinations with a frequency above 0.0001, which together covered 99% to 99.2% of the repertoires. A TCS score was defined as the ratio of F50 (clonal expansion) to E x V (chaos), with BLOSUM62-based TCRdist applied between CDR3 peptides within each V-J. Welch's t-statistics and random forest reduced 500 to 550 V-J features to 10 to 15, which were used in a naive Bayes classifier (R e1071). Through fastp at Q25 and MiXCR, TCRdb rebuilt clones from the public reads, retaining in-frame beta chains. Entries are consolidated by CDR3 protein sequence, retaining the most common genes and DNA. V and J calls and clone size were set by TCRdb, not the authors. The sample contains a few hundred thousand distinct CDR3 sequences, 15% to 20% of them found a single time. The ten top clones hold approximately 40% of the sample.

The TCR sequence derives from a man aged 40-49 years with Graves' hyperthyroidism. The sequence joins TRBV14 to TRBJ2-7; 9 middle bases align to TRBD1. The specimen sequenced was blood. CDR3 loop: CASSQPGQGYEQYF. The sequence in DNA is TGTGCCAGCAGCCAGCCGGGACAGGGCTACGAGCAGTACTTC.